Listed here are 2 T cell receptor beta chains from one sample, sequenced in a study of sequential checkpoint blockade in melanoma. Clones were read by immunoSEQ multiplex PCR, and TCRdb kept only the in-frame ones, dropping some. The data contain tens of thousands of clones, around 70% of them singletons. Treatment here: randomized to nivolumab then ipilimumab (arm A) or the reverse (arm B). The source was CD8+ T cells sorted from blood (inferred from file names), collected from a patient given nivolumab and ipilimumab in sequence. Receptors were obtained from a human donor with melanoma.

A word on this clone: Germline is not matched at one junction end, which may reflect a read error. This sample includes further DNA sequences coding for the same CDR3. V and J are TRBV9 and TRBJ2-3; 7 positions agree with TRBD1. The CDR3 covers 14 residues. CDR1 and CDR2 from the germline V gene are SGDLS and YYNGEE. The CDR3 DNA is TGTGCCAGCAGCCTGGGACAGCCCACAGATACGCAGTACTTT. Encoded protein: CASSLGQPTDTQYF.

The genes are TRBV2 and TRBJ2-7; a weak D match, TRBD1 (6 bases). The germline gives CDR1 SNHLY, CDR2 FYNNEI. This CDR3 has 12 residues. Deletions cut 7 bases from V and 2 bases from J, with 9 bases between. The CDR3 loop is CASMGHTYEQYF. CDR3 coding DNA: TGTGCCAGCATGGGACATACCTACGAGCAGTACTTC.